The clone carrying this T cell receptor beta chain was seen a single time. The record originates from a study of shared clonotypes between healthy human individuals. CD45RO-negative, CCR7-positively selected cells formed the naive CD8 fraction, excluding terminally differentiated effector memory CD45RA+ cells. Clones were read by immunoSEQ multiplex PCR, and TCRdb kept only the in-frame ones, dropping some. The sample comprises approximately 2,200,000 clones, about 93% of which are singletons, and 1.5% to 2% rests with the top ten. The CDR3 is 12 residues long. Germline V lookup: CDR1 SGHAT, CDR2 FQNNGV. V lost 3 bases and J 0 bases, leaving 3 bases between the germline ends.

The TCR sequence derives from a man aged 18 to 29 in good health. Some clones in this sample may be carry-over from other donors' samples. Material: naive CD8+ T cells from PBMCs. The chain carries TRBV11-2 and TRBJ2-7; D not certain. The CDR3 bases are TGTGCCAGCAGCTTTCGCTCCTACGAGCAGTACTTC. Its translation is CASSFRSYEQYF.